One sample yielded the 10 T cell receptor beta chains listed below, sequenced in a study of control samples from healthy donors and cancer patients. Measured with immunoSEQ multiplex PCR; TCRdb has only the in-frame clones, and not every one. Seen here are roughly 73,000 clones, over 75% observed once, and the top ten hold approximately 30%. Sequenced: blood. The receptors here all came from a man aged 45-65 years in good health.

V gene TRBV19 combines with J gene TRBJ1-6; 7 nucleotides line up with TRBD1. V dropped 6 bases and J dropped 7; count of bases not matched to a gene: 9. The CDR3 contains 15 residues. The V gene's germline CDR1 is LNHDA and CDR2 SQIVND (reference sequence). This chain's CDR3 is CASRAPGQQNSPLHF. DNA of the CDR3: TGTGCCAGTAGGGCACCGGGACAGCAGAATTCACCCCTCCACTTT. The full variable domain, rest sourced from reference TRBV19 and TRBJ1-6, is DGGITQSPKYLFRKEGQNVTLSCEQNLNHDAMYWYRQDPGQGLRLIYYSQIVNDFQKGDIAEGYSVSREKKESFPLTVTSAQKNPTAFYLCASRAPGQQNSPLHFGNGTRLTVT.

The genes are TRBV4-3 and TRBJ2-1, with 12 bases fitting TRBD2. CDR1 is LGHNA, CDR2 YSLEER, per germline. The V segment lost 1 base and the J segment 2 bases; nucleotides outside the gene matches: 0. The CDR3 runs 16 residues. CDR3 coding DNA: TGCGCCAGCAGCCAAGGACTAGCGGGGGCCTACAATGAGCAGTTCTTC. This codes for CASSQGLAGAYNEQFF.

The chain employs TRBV11-2 and TRBJ2-7; the match to TRBD1 covers 8 bases. Germline values: CDR1 SGHAT, CDR2 FQNNGV. After removal of 0 bases from V and 4 bases from J, the junction contained 14 bases not matched to a gene. CDR3 size: 18 residues. Here the CDR3 reads CASSLDRVRDRRPYEQYF. DNA for the CDR3: TGTGCCAGCAGCTTAGATAGAGTACGGGACAGGCGACCATACGAGCAGTACTTC.

The rearrangement links TRBV24-1 to TRBJ2-3, with TRBD2 identical over 12 bases. The germline gives CDR1 KGHDR, CDR2 SFDVKD. This CDR3 is built from 15 residues. The trim removed 5 bases at V and 2 bases at J, leaving 1 base unmatched. The CDR3 coding sequence is TGTGCCACCAGTGGGACTAGCGGGAACACAGATACGCAGTATTTT. It codes for CATSGTSGNTDTQYF.

This chain connects TRBV3-1 (or the pseudogene TRBV3-2) to TRBJ2-4, with TRBD1 identical over 9 bases. This CDR3 is built from 18 residues. V gave up 3 bases and J gave up 0 bases; unmatched junction bases: 9. The V gene's germline CDR1 is LGHDT and CDR2 YNNKEL (reference sequence). CDR3: CASSHDRDRVVAKNIQYF. In DNA, the CDR3 is TGTGCCAGCAGCCACGACCGGGACAGGGTAGTAGCCAAAAACATTCAGTACTTC.

V usage is TRBV4-3 and J usage is TRBJ2-7; D uncertain. V lost 2 bases and J lost 1, with 12 bases in between. The CDR3 totals 15 residues. The germline V gene encodes CDR1 LGHNA and CDR2 YSLEER. CDR3 nucleotide sequence: TGCGCCAGCAGCCAACGCCCGGGTCCTTCCTACGAGCAGTACTTC. It translates to CASSQRPGPSYEQYF.

The V and J genes are TRBV7-9 and TRBJ1-1, with D possibly TRBD1 on 6 matching bases. The germline V gene encodes CDR1 SEHNR and CDR2 FQNEAQ (reference sequence). The V and J ends lost 3 bases and 1 base respectively, with 9 bases between them. CDR3 length equals 14 residues. As DNA, the CDR3 is TGTGCCAGCAGCTTGGGACATAGGAACACTGAAGCTTTCTTT. This translates into CASSLGHRNTEAFF. Full variable domain (missing parts from reference TRBV7-9 and TRBJ1-1): DTGVSQNPRHKITKRGQNVTFRCDPISEHNRLYWYRQTLGQGPEFLTYFQNEAQLEKSRLLSDRFSAERPKGSFSTLEIQRTEQGDSAMYLCASSLGHRNTEAFFGQGTRLTVV.

This rearrangement joins TRBV30 to TRBJ1-2; D ambiguous. The germline CDR1 and CDR2 sequences are GTSNPN and SVGIG (reference sequence). There are 11 residues in the CDR3. Trimming stripped 0 bases from V and 6 bases from J, with 5 bases between. CDR3: CAWSVGDGYTF. DNA of the CDR3: TGTGCCTGGAGTGTCGGTGATGGCTACACCTTC.

The J gene is TRBJ2-1, the V gene TRBV6-5; a weak D match, TRBD2 (5 bases). Deletions cut 6 bases from V and 7 bases from J, with 10 bases between. The CDR3 extends over 12 amino acids. In germline, CDR1 is MNHEY, CDR2 SVGAGI. This chain's CDR3 is CASSQDLNEQFF. The CDR3 DNA reads as TGTGCCAGCAGCCAGGACTTAAATGAGCAGTTCTTC.

Only a few counts were recorded for this clone. The DNA for the CDR3 is TGTGCCAGCGGGTGGGCCGGGGAGCTGTTTTTT. Residues: CASGWAGELFF. The chain couples TRBV12-3 or TRBV12-4 to TRBJ2-2, with D uncertain. This CDR3 has 11 residues. V was shortened by 8 bases and J by 6 bases, with 7 bases between the two germline ends.